This TCR beta chain was retrieved from a study of glioma-infiltrating T cells. Of note for this clonotype: The antigen remains unidentified.

Germline CDR1 reads MNHEY; CDR2 reads SMNVEV (reference sequence). CDR3 length: 14 amino acids. The V end was cut by 5 bases, the J end by 9 bases, with 17 bases between. Using RNA template, CDR3s of TCR alpha and beta were amplified with iRepertoire arm-PCR. From the multiplex PCR reads, TCRdb called clonotypes with MiXCR, one entry per CDR3 protein. The sample includes fewer than 250,000 distinct CDR3 sequences, about 32% of them seen just once. Study-wide results and limits: Tissue-blood divergence was below expectation in non-neoplastic patients, above in gliomas.

Sequencing was carried out using glioma tissue, nonneoplastic brain tissue, or PBMCs (not recorded which). V usage is TRBV27 and J usage is TRBJ1-5; no reliable D call. The origin of this receptor is a human donor with low-grade glioma or glioblastoma, undergoing nonglioma brain surgery, or in good health (not recorded which). The CDR3 region has the DNA TGTGCCAGCAGTCCGCGGACGGGGATAGGGCCCCAGCATTTT. Amino acid sequence: CASSPRTGIGPQHF.